The source of this TCR beta chain is a study of T-cell reconstitution after alpha-beta-depleted transplantation in children. This clonotype was counted between two and nine times. Trimming removed 3 bases at V and 5 bases at J, with 20 bases between. Germline-derived CDR1 and CDR2 are ENHRY and SYGVKD. The CDR3 totals 16 residues. Preparation of the TCRbeta library was carried out with unique molecular identifiers. TCRdb re-derived calls from the PCR reads in MiXCR, one entry per CDR3 protein. The repertoire holds 250,000 to 400,000 distinct CDR3 sequences, with over 20% as singletons. The gene calls are TRBV10-3 and TRBJ2-7, with D possibly being TRBD2 (5 bases). This specimen was PBMCs, mostly from graft donor cells, taken 180 days after TCRalphabeta/CD19-depleted stem cell transplant. This clonotype was sampled from a male patient under 18 who had a stem cell transplant for acute lymphoblastic leukemia, so the T cells may come from the graft donor. CDR3 region: CAISEYYWGEGDEQYF. The CDR3 DNA reads TGTGCCATCAGTGAATATTATTGGGGAGAGGGTGACGAGCAGTACTTC.